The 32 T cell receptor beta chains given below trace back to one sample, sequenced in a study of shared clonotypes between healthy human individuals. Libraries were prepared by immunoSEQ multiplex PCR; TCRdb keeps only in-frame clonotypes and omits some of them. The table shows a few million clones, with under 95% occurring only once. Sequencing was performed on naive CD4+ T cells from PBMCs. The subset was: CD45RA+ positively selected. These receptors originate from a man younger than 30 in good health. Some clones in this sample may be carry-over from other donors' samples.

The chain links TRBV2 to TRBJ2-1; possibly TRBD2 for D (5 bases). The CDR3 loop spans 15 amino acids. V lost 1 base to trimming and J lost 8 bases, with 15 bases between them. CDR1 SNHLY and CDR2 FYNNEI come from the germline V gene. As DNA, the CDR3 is TGTGCCAGCAGTGAAGTTCGTACTAGTCAGGATGAGCAGTTCTTC. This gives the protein CASSEVRTSQDEQFF.

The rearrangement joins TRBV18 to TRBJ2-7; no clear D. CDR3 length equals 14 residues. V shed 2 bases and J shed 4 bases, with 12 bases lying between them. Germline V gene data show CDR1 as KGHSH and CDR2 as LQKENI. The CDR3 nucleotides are TGTGCCAGCTCACCAATACCGGCAGGTTACGAGCAGTACTTC. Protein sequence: CASSPIPAGYEQYF.

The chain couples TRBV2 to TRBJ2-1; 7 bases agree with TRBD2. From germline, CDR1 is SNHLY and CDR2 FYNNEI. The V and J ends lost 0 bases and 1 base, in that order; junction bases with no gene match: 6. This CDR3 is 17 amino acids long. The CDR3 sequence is CASSEALGGRSYNEQFF. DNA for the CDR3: TGTGCCAGCAGTGAAGCGCTCGGCGGGAGATCCTACAATGAGCAGTTCTTC. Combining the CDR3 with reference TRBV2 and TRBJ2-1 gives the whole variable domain EPEVTQTPSHQVTQMGQEVILRCVPISNHLYFYWYRQILGQKVEFLVSFYNNEISEKSEIFDDQFSVERPDGSNFTLKIRSTKLEDSAMYFCASSEALGGRSYNEQFFGPGTRLTVL.

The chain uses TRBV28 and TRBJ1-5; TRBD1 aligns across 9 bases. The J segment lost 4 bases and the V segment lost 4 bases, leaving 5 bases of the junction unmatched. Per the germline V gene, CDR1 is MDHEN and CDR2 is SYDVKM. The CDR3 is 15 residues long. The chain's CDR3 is CASSSATGGNQPQHF. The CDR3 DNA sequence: TGTGCCAGCAGTTCCGCGACAGGGGGAAATCAGCCCCAGCATTTT.

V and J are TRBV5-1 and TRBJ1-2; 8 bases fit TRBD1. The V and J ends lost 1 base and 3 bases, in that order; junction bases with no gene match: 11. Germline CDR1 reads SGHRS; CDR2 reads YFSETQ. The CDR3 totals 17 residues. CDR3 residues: CASSLPGGADSYYGYTF. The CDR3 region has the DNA TGCGCCAGCAGCTTGCCAGGGGGCGCAGATTCTTACTATGGCTACACCTTC.

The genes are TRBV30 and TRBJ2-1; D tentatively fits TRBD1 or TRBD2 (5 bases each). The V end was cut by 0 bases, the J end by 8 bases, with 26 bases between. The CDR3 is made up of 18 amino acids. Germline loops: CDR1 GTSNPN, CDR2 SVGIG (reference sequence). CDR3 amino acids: CAWSVRHSSWGSGDEQFF. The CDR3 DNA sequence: TGTGCCTGGAGTGTACGTCACAGTTCGTGGGGCTCCGGGGATGAGCAGTTCTTC.

CDR3 sequence: CASSIGGGRDDTEAFF. CDR3 bases: TGTGCCAGTAGTATTGGTGGAGGGAGAGACGACACTGAAGCTTTCTTT. The rearrangement links TRBV19 to TRBJ1-1; no clear D. The CDR3 has 16 residues. V lost 3 bases, J lost 3 bases, and 17 bases lay in between. Looked up from germline, CDR1 is LNHDA and CDR2 is SQIVND (reference sequence).

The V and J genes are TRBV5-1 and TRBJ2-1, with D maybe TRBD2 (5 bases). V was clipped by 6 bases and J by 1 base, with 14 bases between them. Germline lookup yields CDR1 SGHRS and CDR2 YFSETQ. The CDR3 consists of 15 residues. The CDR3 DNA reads TGCGCCAGCACCCTCAGCCCGGGATCCTACAATGAGCAGTTCTTC. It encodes CASTLSPGSYNEQFF.

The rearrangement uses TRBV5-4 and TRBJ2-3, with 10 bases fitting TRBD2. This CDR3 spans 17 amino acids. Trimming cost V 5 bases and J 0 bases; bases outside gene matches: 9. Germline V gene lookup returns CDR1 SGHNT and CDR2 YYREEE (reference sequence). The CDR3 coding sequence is TGTGCCAGCAGTAGCGGGAGGATGCTCCCTAGCACAGATACGCAGTATTTT. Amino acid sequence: CASSSGRMLPSTDTQYF.

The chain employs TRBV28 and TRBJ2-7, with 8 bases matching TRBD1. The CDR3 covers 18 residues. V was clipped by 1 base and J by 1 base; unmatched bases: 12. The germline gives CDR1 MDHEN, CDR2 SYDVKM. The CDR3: CASSLLGTGRSSSYEQYF. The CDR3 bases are TGTGCCAGCAGTTTATTAGGGACAGGACGATCGTCGTCCTACGAGCAGTACTTC.

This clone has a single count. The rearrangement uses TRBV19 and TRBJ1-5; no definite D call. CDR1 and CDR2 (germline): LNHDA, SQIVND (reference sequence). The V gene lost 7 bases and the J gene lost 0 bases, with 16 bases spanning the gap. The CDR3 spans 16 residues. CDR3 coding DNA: TGTGCCAGTACCAAATCGAAGCTAAATAGCAATCAGCCCCAGCATTTT. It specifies CASTKSKLNSNQPQHF.

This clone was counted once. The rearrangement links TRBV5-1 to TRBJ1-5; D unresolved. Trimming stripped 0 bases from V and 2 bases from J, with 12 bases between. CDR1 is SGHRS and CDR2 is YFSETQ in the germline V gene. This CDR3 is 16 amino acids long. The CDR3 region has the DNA TGCGCCAGCAGCTTGGTCCCGGGGAATGGCAATCAGCCCCAGCATTTT. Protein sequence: CASSLVPGNGNQPQHF.

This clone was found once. The CDR3 nucleotides read TGTGCCAGCAGCTCGGACCGGCAAGAGACCCAGTACTTC. Its protein is CASSSDRQETQYF. V is TRBV7-7 and J is TRBJ2-5; D ambiguous. This CDR3 region has 13 residues. Germline CDR1 and CDR2: SSHAT and FNYEAQ (reference sequence). V was pared by 4 bases and J by 2 bases, with 8 bases between.

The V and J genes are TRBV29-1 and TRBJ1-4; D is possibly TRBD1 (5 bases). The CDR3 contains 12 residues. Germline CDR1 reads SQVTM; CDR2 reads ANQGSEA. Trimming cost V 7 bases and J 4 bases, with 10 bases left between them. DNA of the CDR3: TGCAGCGGAACAGGTGATAATGAAAAACTGTTTTTT. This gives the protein CSGTGDNEKLFF.

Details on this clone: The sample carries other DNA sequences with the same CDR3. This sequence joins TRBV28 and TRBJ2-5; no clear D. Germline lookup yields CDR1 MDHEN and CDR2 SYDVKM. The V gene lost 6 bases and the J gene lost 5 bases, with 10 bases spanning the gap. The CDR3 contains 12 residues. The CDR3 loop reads CASRGRGETQYF. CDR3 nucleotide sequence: TGTGCCAGCAGAGGCCGTGGGGAGACCCAGTACTTC.

CDR3 nucleotide sequence: TGCAGCGTTGGGACTAGCGGCCAAGAGACCCAGTACTTC. Protein: CSVGTSGQETQYF. V and J are TRBV29-1 and TRBJ2-5; 10 nucleotides align to TRBD2. V shed 4 bases, J shed 1 base, and the junction held 0 bases outside the gene matches. Germline CDR1 SQVTM, CDR2 ANQGSEA. CDR3 length: 13 amino acids.

The CDR3 region has the DNA TGTGCCAGCAGATCCGACAGCCACTATGGCTACACCTTC. Its translation is CASRSDSHYGYTF. The chain links TRBV6-6 to TRBJ1-2, with a tentative D call TRBD1 (5 bases). The CDR3 runs to 13 residues. Looked up from germline, CDR1 is MNHNY and CDR2 is SVGAGI (reference sequence). Trimming cost V 6 bases and J 3 bases, with 11 bases left between them.

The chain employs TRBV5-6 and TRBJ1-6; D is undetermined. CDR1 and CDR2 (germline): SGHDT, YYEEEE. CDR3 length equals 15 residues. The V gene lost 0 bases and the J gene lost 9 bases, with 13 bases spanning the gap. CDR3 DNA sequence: TGTGCCAGCAGCTTGGGGGTAAATCTTCGTTCACCCCTCCACTTT. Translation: CASSLGVNLRSPLHF.

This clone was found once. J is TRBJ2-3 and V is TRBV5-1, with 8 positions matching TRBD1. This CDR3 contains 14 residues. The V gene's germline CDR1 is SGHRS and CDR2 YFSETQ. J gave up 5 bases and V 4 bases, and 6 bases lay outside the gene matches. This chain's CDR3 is CASSLQGDEDTQYF. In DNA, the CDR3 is TGCGCCAGCAGCCTACAGGGGGATGAAGATACGCAGTATTTT.

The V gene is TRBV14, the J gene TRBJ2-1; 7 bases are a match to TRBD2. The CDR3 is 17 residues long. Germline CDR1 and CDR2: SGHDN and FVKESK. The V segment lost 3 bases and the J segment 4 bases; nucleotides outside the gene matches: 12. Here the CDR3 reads CASSQGGRGVMYNEQFF. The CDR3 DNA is TGTGCCAGCAGCCAGGGAGGGAGGGGAGTAATGTACAATGAGCAGTTCTTC. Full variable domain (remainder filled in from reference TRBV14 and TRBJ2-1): EAGVTQFPSHSVIEKGQTVTLRCDPISGHDNLYWYRRVMGKEIKFLLHFVKESKQDESGMPNNRFLAERTGGTYSTLKVQPAELEDSGVYFCASSQGGRGVMYNEQFFGPGTRLTVL.

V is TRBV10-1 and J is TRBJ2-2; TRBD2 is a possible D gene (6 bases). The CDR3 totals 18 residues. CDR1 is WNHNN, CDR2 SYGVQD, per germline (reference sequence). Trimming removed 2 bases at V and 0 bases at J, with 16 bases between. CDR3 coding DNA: TGCGCCAGCAGTGAGGAAGATAGCGGAGCCTCGAACACCGGGGAGCTGTTTTTT. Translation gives CASSEEDSGASNTGELFF.

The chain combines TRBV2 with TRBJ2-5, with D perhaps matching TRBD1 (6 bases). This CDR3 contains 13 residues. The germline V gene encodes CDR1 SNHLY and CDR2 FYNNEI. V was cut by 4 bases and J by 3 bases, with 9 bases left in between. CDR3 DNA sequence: TGTGCCAGCAGTGCCTGGACAGAAGAGACCCAGTACTTC. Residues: CASSAWTEETQYF.

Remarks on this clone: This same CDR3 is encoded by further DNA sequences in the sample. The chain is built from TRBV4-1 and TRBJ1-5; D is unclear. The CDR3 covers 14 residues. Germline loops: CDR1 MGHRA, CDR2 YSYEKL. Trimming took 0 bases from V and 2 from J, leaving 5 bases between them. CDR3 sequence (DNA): TGCGCCAGCAGCCAAGAGGGAGGCAATCAGCCCCAGCATTTT. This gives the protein CASSQEGGNQPQHF.

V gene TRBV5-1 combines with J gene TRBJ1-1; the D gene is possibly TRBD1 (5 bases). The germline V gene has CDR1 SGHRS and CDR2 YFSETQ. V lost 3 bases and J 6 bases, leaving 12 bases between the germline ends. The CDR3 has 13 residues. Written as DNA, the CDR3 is TGCGCCAGCAGCTGGGACCCCCTGGCTGAAGCTTTCTTT. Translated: CASSWDPLAEAFF.

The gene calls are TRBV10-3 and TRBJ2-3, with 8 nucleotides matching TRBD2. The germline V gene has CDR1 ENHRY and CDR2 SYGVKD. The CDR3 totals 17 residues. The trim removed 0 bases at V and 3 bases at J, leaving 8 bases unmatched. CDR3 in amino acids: CAISESRRGVLTDTQYF. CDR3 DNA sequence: TGTGCCATCAGTGAGTCTCGGCGGGGGGTTTTGACAGATACGCAGTATTTT.

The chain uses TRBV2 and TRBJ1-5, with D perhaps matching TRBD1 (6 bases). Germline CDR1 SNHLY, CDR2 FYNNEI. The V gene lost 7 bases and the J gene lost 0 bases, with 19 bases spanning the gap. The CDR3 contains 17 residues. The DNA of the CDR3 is TGTGCCAGCACCCAGTCTGGACAGTCTTATAGCAATCAGCCCCAGCATTTT. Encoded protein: CASTQSGQSYSNQPQHF.

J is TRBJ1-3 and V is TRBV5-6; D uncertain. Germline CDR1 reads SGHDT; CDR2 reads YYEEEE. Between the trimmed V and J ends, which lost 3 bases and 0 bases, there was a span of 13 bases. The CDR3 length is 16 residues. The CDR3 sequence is CASSYITGVSGNTIYF. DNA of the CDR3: TGTGCCAGCAGCTACATCACTGGCGTCTCTGGAAACACCATATATTTT.

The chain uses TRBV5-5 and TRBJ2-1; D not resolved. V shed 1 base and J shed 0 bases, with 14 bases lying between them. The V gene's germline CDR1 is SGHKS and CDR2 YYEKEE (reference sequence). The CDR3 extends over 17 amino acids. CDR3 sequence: CASSLWRSADSYNEQFF. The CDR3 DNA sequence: TGTGCCAGCAGCTTGTGGCGTTCAGCAGACTCCTACAATGAGCAGTTCTTC.

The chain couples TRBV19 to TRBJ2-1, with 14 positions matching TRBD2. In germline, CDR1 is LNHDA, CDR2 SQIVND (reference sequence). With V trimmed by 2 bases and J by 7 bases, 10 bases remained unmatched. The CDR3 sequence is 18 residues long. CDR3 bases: TGTGCCAGTAGTATATACGGACTAGCGGGAGGAGCGTTGAATGAGCAGTTCTTC. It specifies CASSIYGLAGGALNEQFF.

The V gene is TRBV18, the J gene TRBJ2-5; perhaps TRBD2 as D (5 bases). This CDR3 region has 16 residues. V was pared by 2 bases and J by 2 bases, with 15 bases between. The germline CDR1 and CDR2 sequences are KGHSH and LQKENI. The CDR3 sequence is CASSPKLGREQETQYF. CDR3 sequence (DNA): TGTGCCAGCTCACCAAAGCTGGGGAGAGAGCAAGAGACCCAGTACTTC.

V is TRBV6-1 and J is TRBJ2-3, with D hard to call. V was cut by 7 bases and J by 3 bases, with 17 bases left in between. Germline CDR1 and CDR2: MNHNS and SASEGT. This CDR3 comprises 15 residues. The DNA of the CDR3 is TGTGCCAGCACTCCTAGGCAGTCATGGACAGATACGCAGTATTTT. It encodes CASTPRQSWTDTQYF.

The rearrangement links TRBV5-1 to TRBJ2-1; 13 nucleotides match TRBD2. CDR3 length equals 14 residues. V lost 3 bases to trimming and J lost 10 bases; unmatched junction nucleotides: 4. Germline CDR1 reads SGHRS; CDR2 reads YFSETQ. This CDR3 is CASSSGLAGEEQFF. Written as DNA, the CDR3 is TGCGCCAGCAGCTCCGGACTAGCGGGAGAAGAGCAGTTCTTC. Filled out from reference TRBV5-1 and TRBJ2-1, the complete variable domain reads KAGVTQTPRYLIKTRGQQVTLSCSPISGHRSVSWYQQTPGQGLQFLFEYFSETQRNKGNFPGRFSGRQFSNSRSEMNVSTLELGDSALYLCASSSGLAGEEQFFGPGTRLTVL.